Listed below are T cell receptor beta chains from one sample, sequenced in a study of OX40 agonist ivuxolimab in advanced cancers. Profiled with immunoSEQ multiplex PCR; TCRdb holds only in-frame clones, not every one. Of about 79,000 clones in the sample, 80% to 90% were seen once. Specimen: CD4+ or CD8+ T cells sorted from blood, collected in a trial of the OX40 agonist ivuxolimab. These receptors came from an adult with an advanced solid tumor such as melanoma, head and neck, liver or kidney cancer. Both conserved end residues are part of each CDR3. A D gene is named only where the DNA matches it firmly. Not all rows give a size; the values are once, few, many and, for expanded clones, a class.

clone size | CDR3 length | D gene | J gene | V gene | CDR3 DNA | CDR3 protein
. | 13 | TRBD1 | TRBJ1-1 | TRBV28 | TGTGCCAGCAGGACAGGGGTTAGGACTGAAGCTTTCTTT | CASRTGVRTEAFF
. | 13 | . | TRBJ1-6 | TRBV28 | TGTGCCAGCAGTTCCCCGCAAAATTCACCCCTCCACTTT | CASSSPQNSPLHF
. | 16 | . | TRBJ1-5 | TRBV4-1 | TGCGCCAGCAGCCCTGGGGGGCTATTTAGCAATCAGCCCCAGCATTTT | CASSPGGLFSNQPQHF
. | 12 | . | TRBJ1-2 | TRBV30 | TGTGCCTGGACCATCGGCGCCTATGGCTACACCTTC | CAWTIGAYGYTF
. | 14 | . | TRBJ2-7 | TRBV10-2 | TGCGCCAGCACCCCCGGTCGACTAGCCTACGAGCAGTACTTC | CASTPGRLAYEQYF
. | 15 | . | TRBJ2-5 | TRBV5-1 | TGCGCCAGCAGCTTGGAGGACGGAGCGCAAGAGACCCAGTACTTC | CASSLEDGAQETQYF
. | 15 | . | TRBJ2-7 | TRBV7-7 | TGTGCTAGCAGCTTAGCGCCGGGACAACTCTACGAGCAGTACTTC | CASSLAPGQLYEQYF
. | 11 | . | TRBJ2-1 | TRBV2 | TGTGCCAGCAGTGCATACGTTGAGCAGTTCTTC | CASSAYVEQFF
. | 15 | . | TRBJ2-5 | TRBV7-3 | TGTGCCAGCAGCTCAGTGGGGGGACCTCAAGAGACCCAGTACTTC | CASSSVGGPQETQYF
. | 12 | . | TRBJ2-5 | TRBV6-1 | TGTGCCAGTAGGGGCTTCCAAGAGACCCAGTACTTC | CASRGFQETQYF
. | 13 | . | TRBJ2-1 | TRBV5-5 | TGTGCCAGCAGCTTACGGGACTACAATGAGCAGTTCTTC | CASSLRDYNEQFF
. | 15 | . | TRBJ2-6 | TRBV7-9 | TGTGCCAGCAGTTATAGGCAGTCTGGGGCCAACGTCCTGACTTTC | CASSYRQSGANVLTF
. | 16 | TRBD1 | TRBJ1-3 | TRBV11-3 | TGTGCCAGCAGCTTGATCTCACAGGGGGCTGGAAACACCATATATTTT | CASSLISQGAGNTIYF
few | 11 | . | TRBJ2-7 | TRBV28 | TGTGCCAGCAGTTTGGGCGGTGAGCAGTACTTC | CASSLGGEQYF
. | 16 | TRBD1 | TRBJ2-1 | TRBV25-1 | TGTGCCAGCGCCACAGGGGTCCAGAGCTCCTACAATGAGCAGTTCTTC | CASATGVQSSYNEQFF
. | 14 | . | TRBJ2-7 | TRBV19 | TGTGCCAGTAGTACCTCCCCCCTCCCCTACGAGCAGTACTTC | CASSTSPLPYEQYF
. | 13 | . | TRBJ1-1 | TRBV19 | TGTGCCAGTATAGGCGGAGGGAAGACTGAAGCTTTCTTT | CASIGGGKTEAFF
once | 12 | . | TRBJ1-1 | TRBV10-2 | TGCGCCAGCAGTGTTGCAAACACTGAAGCTTTCTTT | CASSVANTEAFF
. | 14 | . | TRBJ1-6 | TRBV28 | TGTGCCAGCAGTTTTCTCAGGGGCAATTCACCCCTCCACTTT | CASSFLRGNSPLHF
once | 14 | . | TRBJ1-2 | TRBV11-3 | TGTGCCAGCAGCTCGGTTTCGGGTTATTATGGCTACACCTTC | CASSSVSGYYGYTF
. | 13 | . | TRBJ2-1 | TRBV2 | TGTGCCAGCACCCCTGGGGTATATAGTGAGCAGTTCTTC | CASTPGVYSEQFF
. | 14 | TRBD1 | TRBJ1-5 | TRBV27 | TGTGCCAGCAGGAACTACAGGGGTGATCAGCCCCAGCATTTT | CASRNYRGDQPQHF
. | 11 | . | TRBJ2-7 | TRBV10-3 | TGTGCCATCAGTGACGACTACGAGCAGTACTTC | CAISDDYEQYF
. | 14 | . | TRBJ2-1 | TRBV7-3 | TGTGCCAGCAGCTTAACTAGCCACGACCATGAGCAGTTCTTC | CASSLTSHDHEQFF
. | 12 | . | TRBJ1-3 | TRBV29-1 | TGCAGCGACGGGAACTCTGGAAACACCATATATTTT | CSDGNSGNTIYF
. | 12 | . | TRBJ2-5 | TRBV18 | TGTGCCAGCTCACCACCGGTTGGTCCCCAGTACTTC | CASSPPVGPQYF
. | 13 | . | TRBJ2-2 | TRBV6-1 | TGTGCCAGCAGTGAAGGGGGGACGAGGAGGCTGTTTTTT | CASSEGGTRRLFF
. | 15 | TRBD1 | TRBJ2-5 | TRBV2 | TGTGCCAGCAGATCTGGGGACAGGGCTCAAGAGACCCAGTACTTC | CASRSGDRAQETQYF
. | 15 | . | TRBJ2-1 | TRBV5-1 | TGCGCCAGCAGCTTGTGGCTTGGACAAATCAATGAGCAGTTCTTC | CASSLWLGQINEQFF
. | 16 | . | TRBJ2-6 | TRBV28 | TGTGCCAGCAGTTTGGGCAGCCTCTCTGGGGCCAACGTCCTGACTTTC | CASSLGSLSGANVLTF
. | 16 | . | TRBJ2-2 | TRBV4-1 | TGCGCCAGCAGCCAAGATTCTGCAGGGTGGGCCGGGGAGCTGTTTTTT | CASSQDSAGWAGELFF
. | 13 | . | TRBJ2-3 | TRBV2 | TGTGCCAGCAGTGAGCCTTTCTCCACAACGCAGTATTTT | CASSEPFSTTQYF
. | 17 | TRBD2 | TRBJ2-1 | TRBV15 | TGTGCCACCAGCAGAGATACGGCTAGCGGGACTGGAGGTGAGCAGTTCTTC | CATSRDTASGTGGEQFF